These 30 T cell receptor beta chains were sequenced from one sample in a study of PD-1 blockade in classical Hodgkin lymphoma. Time point indicated: newly diagnosed, previously untreated cHL patient sample. The protocol was immunoSEQ multiplex PCR, while the TCRdb copy is restricted to in-frame clones and leaves out a portion. The sample shows fewer than 90,000 clones, over 90% of them seen only once. Material: peripheral blood mononuclear cells (PBMCs). These receptors were taken from a human donor with classical Hodgkin lymphoma.

V gene TRBV5-1 combines with J gene TRBJ1-6; the D gene is possibly TRBD1 (5 bases). The V and J ends lost 1 base and 4 bases respectively, with 12 bases between them. The CDR3 has 16 amino acids. Per the germline V gene, CDR1 is SGHRS and CDR2 is YFSETQ. CDR3 sequence reads: CASSLLQGNYNSPLHF. The CDR3 nucleotides are TGCGCCAGCAGCTTGCTGCAGGGAAATTATAATTCACCCCTCCACTTT.

This rearrangement joins TRBV6-5 to TRBJ1-6; TRBD1 agrees at 12 bases. The CDR3 has 14 residues. The V and J ends lost 6 bases and 6 bases, in that order; junction bases with no gene match: 0. Germline V lookup: CDR1 MNHEY, CDR2 SVGAGI. In DNA form, the CDR3 reads TGTGCCAGCAGGGGACAGGGGGCTAATTCACCCCTCCACTTT. This codes for CASRGQGANSPLHF.

The chain employs TRBV7-2 and TRBJ2-5, with TRBD1 matching over 9 bases. The CDR3 sequence is 14 residues long. Germline assignment: CDR1 SGHTA and CDR2 FQGNSA. V lost 4 bases to trimming and J lost 4 bases; unmatched junction nucleotides: 4. CDR3 DNA sequence: TGTGCCAGCAGCTCGAAGGGACAGGGAGAGACCCAGTACTTC. Translation gives CASSSKGQGETQYF.

The genes are TRBV6-1 and TRBJ1-5; 10 bases fit TRBD1. The CDR3 sequence is 14 residues long. V shed 7 bases and J 4 bases; nucleotides not matched to a gene: 4. In germline, CDR1 is MNHNS, CDR2 SASEGT. Here the CDR3 reads CASIMGQGNQPQHF. Here the CDR3 DNA reads TGTGCCAGCATTATGGGACAGGGGAATCAGCCCCAGCATTTT.

The chain joins TRBV2 to TRBJ2-5; D is perhaps TRBD2 (5 bases). V was pared by 3 bases and J by 9 bases, with 14 bases between. This CDR3 contains 13 residues. CDR1 is SNHLY and CDR2 is FYNNEI in the germline V gene. CDR3 amino acids: CASSESPVGAQYF. CDR3 nucleotides: TGTGCCAGCAGTGAGAGCCCGGTGGGAGCCCAGTACTTC.

CDR3 nucleotides: TGCGCCAGCAGCGGAGACAGGGGGCGCGGTGAGCAGTACTTC. It codes for CASSGDRGRGEQYF. V usage is TRBV10-2 and J usage is TRBJ2-7; 10 bases are a match to TRBD1. CDR1 is WSHSY and CDR2 is SAAADI in the germline V gene. V gave up 6 bases and J gave up 7 bases; unmatched junction bases: 9. The CDR3 sequence is 14 residues long.

The rearrangement uses TRBV10-1 and TRBJ2-1; D is unresolved. Trimming removed 2 bases from V and 5 bases from J, with 13 bases in between. CDR3 length: 15 amino acids. In germline, CDR1 is WNHNN, CDR2 SYGVQD (reference sequence). In DNA form, the CDR3 reads TGCGCCAGCAGTGAGAATACTGGGGTTAACAATGAGCAGTTCTTC. Its protein is CASSENTGVNNEQFF.

The genes are TRBV9 and TRBJ1-4; D possibly corresponds to TRBD1 (5 bases). Germline CDR1 reads SGDLS; CDR2 reads YYNGEE. The CDR3 covers 16 residues. Trimming pared 2 bases from V and 3 bases from J, leaving 14 bases between. CDR3 in DNA: TGTGCCAGCAGCGTCGACAGTCCCGGGGCTAATGAAAAACTGTTTTTT. The encoded protein is CASSVDSPGANEKLFF.

V and J are TRBV2 and TRBJ1-2; D remains unclear. CDR3 size: 12 residues. The V gene lost 6 bases and the J gene lost 4 bases, with 9 bases spanning the gap. Per the germline V gene, CDR1 is SNHLY and CDR2 is FYNNEI. The DNA of the CDR3 is TGTGCCAGCAGGGTGGCTGGCTATGGCTACACCTTC. It codes for CASRVAGYGYTF.

This chain links TRBV10-1 with TRBJ2-2; D uncertain. V lost 0 bases to trimming and J lost 4 bases, with 9 bases between them. The CDR3 covers 15 residues. Germline values: CDR1 WNHNN, CDR2 SYGVQD (reference sequence). Written as DNA, the CDR3 is TGCGCCAGCAGTGAGTCGGCCCGAATCACCGGGGAGCTGTTTTTT. Amino acids: CASSESARITGELFF.

V usage is TRBV5-4 and J usage is TRBJ2-2, with D maybe TRBD2 (5 bases). Germline lookup yields CDR1 SGHNT and CDR2 YYREEE (reference sequence). V gave up 4 bases and J gave up 6 bases, with 13 bases separating them. This CDR3 region has 14 residues. CDR3 in DNA: TGTGCCAGCAGCCAGGCGGGCGGGCCCGGGGAGCTGTTTTTT. Translating gives CASSQAGGPGELFF.

The chain joins TRBV15 to TRBJ2-3, with a possible D match to TRBD2 (7 bases). The CDR3 extends over 18 amino acids. The germline gives CDR1 LNHNV, CDR2 YYDKDF (reference sequence). Trimming took 0 bases from V and 0 from J, leaving 16 bases between them. The CDR3 region is CATSRDRRGARSTDTQYF. DNA for the CDR3: TGTGCCACCAGCAGAGATCGCCGGGGGGCAAGGAGCACAGATACGCAGTATTTT. Variable domain in full (rest from reference TRBV15 and TRBJ2-3): DAMVIQNPRYQVTQFGKPVTLSCSQTLNHNVMYWYQQKSSQAPKLLFHYYDKDFNNEADTPDNFQSRRPNTSFCFLDIRSPGLGDTAMYLCATSRDRRGARSTDTQYFGPGTRLTVL.

The chain combines TRBV7-9 with TRBJ1-6; D may be TRBD1 (6 bases). Trimming took 0 bases from V and 7 from J, leaving 7 bases between them. The germline V gene has CDR1 SEHNR and CDR2 FQNEAQ (reference sequence). This CDR3 has 14 amino acids. This CDR3 reads CASSLAGQNSPLHF. The CDR3 DNA reads TGTGCCAGCAGCTTAGCCGGACAGAATTCACCCCTCCACTTT.

This chain links TRBV5-8 with TRBJ2-4; D call uncertain. The CDR3 totals 16 residues. CDR1 SGHTS and CDR2 YDEGEE come from the germline V gene. V lost 1 base and J lost 0, with 11 bases in between. The CDR3 loop reads CASSLNKGLAKNIQYF. CDR3 bases: TGTGCCAGCAGCTTGAACAAGGGCCTAGCCAAAAACATTCAGTACTTC.

The chain has TRBV9 and TRBJ1-2, with D hard to call. V lost 0 bases and J lost 5, with 8 bases in between. The CDR3 runs 13 residues. The germline CDR1 and CDR2 sequences are SGDLS and YYNGEE. For the CDR3, the DNA is TGTGCCAGCAGCGTAGACGACGGGTATGGCTACACCTTC. As protein: CASSVDDGYGYTF.

The genes are TRBV5-6 and TRBJ1-5; D may be TRBD1 (6 bases). The V and J ends lost 2 bases and 6 bases respectively, with 12 bases between them. The germline V gene encodes CDR1 SGHDT and CDR2 YYEEEE. The length of the CDR3 is 14 residues. CDR3 coding DNA: TGTGCCAGCAGCTTTCAGGCAGGGGCTCAGCCCCAGCATTTT. Residues: CASSFQAGAQPQHF.

The J gene is TRBJ1-3, the V gene TRBV27; D unclear. The CDR3 loop spans 14 amino acids. The V gene lost 2 bases and the J gene lost 2 bases, with 7 bases spanning the gap. Germline assignment: CDR1 MNHEY and CDR2 SMNVEV (reference sequence). In DNA, the CDR3 is TGTGCCAGCAGTTTAAAAGCAGCTGGAAACACCATATATTTT. Translation: CASSLKAAGNTIYF.

The rearrangement joins TRBV6-6 to TRBJ1-3, with 7 bases fitting TRBD1. The CDR3 extends over 15 amino acids. CDR1 and CDR2 (germline): MNHNY, SVGAGI (reference sequence). V gave up 5 bases and J gave up 4 bases; unmatched junction bases: 8. In DNA form, the CDR3 reads TGTGCCAGCAGTCCAAACAGGGGTGAAGGAAACACCATATATTTT. This codes for CASSPNRGEGNTIYF.

This clone appeared a few times. The chain employs TRBV27 and TRBJ2-7; 10 positions agree with TRBD1. With V trimmed by 6 bases and J by 4 bases, 6 bases remained unmatched. CDR1 is MNHEY and CDR2 is SMNVEV in the germline V gene (reference sequence). This CDR3 region has 14 residues. CDR3 loop: CASSPGTGEYEQYF. CDR3 sequence (DNA): TGTGCCAGCAGCCCCGGGACAGGGGAGTACGAGCAGTACTTC.

The V gene is TRBV15, the J gene TRBJ2-1; no firm D call. CDR1 and CDR2 (germline): LNHNV, YYDKDF (reference sequence). V was trimmed by 3 bases and J by 4 bases, leaving 4 bases between them. This CDR3 comprises 12 residues. CDR3 protein: CATSRDYNEQFF. CDR3 nucleotide sequence: TGTGCCACCAGCAGGGATTACAATGAGCAGTTCTTC.

The V gene is TRBV7-2, the J gene TRBJ2-1, with D unresolved. The germline V gene has CDR1 SGHTA and CDR2 FQGNSA. Trimming shortened V by 9 bases and J by 0 bases, and 9 bases separated the two germline ends. CDR3 size: 13 residues. CDR3 DNA: TGTGCCAGTGCTAGTGCCTCCTACAATGAGCAGTTCTTC. Translating gives CASASASYNEQFF. The full variable domain, in which reference TRBV7-2 and TRBJ2-1 provide the parts outside the CDR3, is GAGVSQSPSNKVTEKGKDVELRCDPISGHTALYWYRQSLGQGLEFLIYFQGNSAPDKSGLPSDRFSAERTGGSVSTLTIQRTQQEDSAVYLCASASASYNEQFFGPGTRLTVL.

A note on this clone: The same CDR3 arises from other DNA sequences in this sample as well. The chain links TRBV20-1 to TRBJ2-5, with D hard to call. The CDR3 spans 10 residues. Trimming removed 5 bases from V and 5 bases from J, with 6 bases in between. Germline V gene sequence: CDR1 DFQATT, CDR2 SNEGSKA (reference sequence). CDR3 protein: CSAPRETQYF. The CDR3 nucleotides read TGCAGTGCTCCAAGGGAGACCCAGTACTTC.

The gene calls are TRBV6-1 and TRBJ1-1; possible D gene TRBD1, 6 bases. The CDR3 totals 14 residues. Germline V gene data show CDR1 as MNHNS and CDR2 as SASEGT. V was shortened by 6 bases and J by 1 base, with 12 bases between the two germline ends. The CDR3 DNA is TGTGCCAGCAGAGTTCAGGGACAGAACACTGAAGCTTTCTTT. Its translation: CASRVQGQNTEAFF.

This clone was detected only once. The chain combines TRBV6-6 with TRBJ1-5; 10 bases align to TRBD1. Germline values: CDR1 MNHNY, CDR2 SVGAGI (reference sequence). The CDR3 totals 15 residues. After removal of 5 bases from V and 6 bases from J, the junction contained 7 bases not matched to a gene. The CDR3 sequence: CASSPEGQGTQPQHF. The DNA for the CDR3 is TGTGCCAGCAGTCCCGAGGGACAGGGGACTCAGCCCCAGCATTTT.

This chain links TRBV19 with TRBJ1-1, with D possibly matching TRBD1 (5 bases). This CDR3 is built from 15 residues. CDR1 is LNHDA and CDR2 is SQIVND in the germline V gene (reference sequence). V lost 3 bases, J lost 4 bases, and 15 bases lay in between. The CDR3 sequence is CASSIDNGAGTEAFF. Here the CDR3 DNA reads TGTGCCAGTAGTATTGACAACGGGGCCGGCACTGAAGCTTTCTTT.

This chain links TRBV30 with TRBJ2-1, with D tentatively TRBD1 or TRBD2 (5 bases each). The CDR3 extends over 17 amino acids. V lost 5 bases to trimming and J lost 0 bases, with 20 bases between them. Germline lookup yields CDR1 GTSNPN and CDR2 SVGIG (reference sequence). CDR3 residues: CAWGRDPTRPSYNEQFF. CDR3 DNA sequence: TGTGCCTGGGGCCGGGACCCCACACGGCCCTCCTACAATGAGCAGTTCTTC. Variable domain in full (rest from reference TRBV30 and TRBJ2-1): SQTIHQWPATLVQPVGSPLSLECTVEGTSNPNLYWYRQAAGRGLQLLFYSVGIGQISSEVPQNLSASRPQDRQFILSSKKLLLSDSGFYLCAWGRDPTRPSYNEQFFGPGTRLTVL.

The CDR3 region has the DNA TGTGCCAGCAGCCAACTACCGGGGGGGCGTAGCACAGATACGCAGTATTTT. Protein product: CASSQLPGGRSTDTQYF. This chain joins TRBV4-2 and TRBJ2-3; TRBD2 aligns across 8 bases. CDR3 length equals 17 residues. CDR1 is LGHNA and CDR2 is YNFKEQ in the germline V gene. Trimming cost V 2 bases and J 0 bases; bases outside gene matches: 7.

The sample holds a few counts of this clone. The chain recombines TRBV6-6 with TRBJ1-5, with D perhaps TRBD1 (5 bases). V lost 4 bases and J 2 bases, leaving 12 bases between the germline ends. The CDR3 consists of 15 residues. CDR1 is MNHNY, CDR2 SVGAGI, per germline (reference sequence). CDR3 in DNA: TGTGCCAGCAGTTCGCGGGGCTCGGGCAATCAGCCCCAGCATTTT. It specifies CASSSRGSGNQPQHF.

The chain carries TRBV19 and TRBJ2-1, with D maybe TRBD2 (6 bases). The CDR3 loop spans 13 amino acids. Germline loops: CDR1 LNHDA, CDR2 SQIVND (reference sequence). Trimming took off 3 bases at V and 5 bases at J, with 8 bases between the two ends. The CDR3 coding sequence is TGTGCCAGTAGTATGGGGGGAGACAATGAGCAGTTCTTC. Translated, it gives CASSMGGDNEQFF.

The gene calls are TRBV29-1 and TRBJ2-1, with 11 positions matching TRBD1. Trimming removed 8 bases from V and 8 bases from J; junction bases left unmatched: 2. The CDR3 length is 11 residues. CDR1 SQVTM and CDR2 ANQGSEA come from the germline V gene. The CDR3 is CSMDRGHEQFF. The CDR3 DNA follows: TGCAGCATGGACAGGGGGCATGAGCAGTTCTTC.